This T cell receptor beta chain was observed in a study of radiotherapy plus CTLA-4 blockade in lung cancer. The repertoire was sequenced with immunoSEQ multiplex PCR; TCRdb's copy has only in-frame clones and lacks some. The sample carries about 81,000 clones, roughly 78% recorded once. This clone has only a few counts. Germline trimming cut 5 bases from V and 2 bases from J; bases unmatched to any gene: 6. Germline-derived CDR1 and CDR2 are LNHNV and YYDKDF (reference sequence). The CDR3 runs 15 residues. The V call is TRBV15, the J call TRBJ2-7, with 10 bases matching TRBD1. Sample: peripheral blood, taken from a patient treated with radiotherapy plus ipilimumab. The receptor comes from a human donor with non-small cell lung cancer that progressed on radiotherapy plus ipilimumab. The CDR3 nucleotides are TGTGCCACCAGCGACCCGGGACAGGGGCCCTACGAGCAGTACTTC. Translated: CATSDPGQGPYEQYF.